The next 13 T cell receptor beta chains were all read from a single sample in a study of blood T cells in healthy people across ages. Using a J-beta primer mix together with a sample-barcoded 5' primer, a second PCR was run for roughly 7 to 12 cycles. MiXCR, run by TCRdb on the 5' RACE reads, gives a single entry per CDR3 protein. The sample consists of about 800,000 distinct CDR3 sequences, 35% to 60% of them appearing once. The sequenced material came from blood. These receptors all come from an older man in good health.

This clonotype was counted a few times. The V and J genes are TRBV5-1 and TRBJ2-3; D uncertain. CDR3 size: 15 residues. The germline CDR1 and CDR2 sequences are SGHRS and YFSETQ. Trimming removed 6 bases at V and 0 bases at J, with 14 bases between. The DNA of the CDR3 is TGCGCCAGCACTATGGGCGGAACTAGCACAGATACGCAGTATTTT. Translated: CASTMGGTSTDTQYF. The full variable domain, in which reference TRBV5-1 and TRBJ2-3 provide the parts outside the CDR3, is KAGVTQTPRYLIKTRGQQVTLSCSPISGHRSVSWYQQTPGQGLQFLFEYFSETQRNKGNFPGRFSGRQFSNSRSEMNVSTLELGDSALYLCASTMGGTSTDTQYFGPGTRLTVL.

The chain recombines TRBV3-1 with TRBJ2-7, with a tentative D call TRBD1 (6 bases). The germline V and J ends were trimmed by 4 bases and 3 bases, with 16 bases remaining between them. The CDR3 runs 15 residues. Germline values: CDR1 LGHDT, CDR2 YNNKEL (reference sequence). The CDR3 nucleotides read TGTGCCAGCAGCCCCCCCGGACAGAGCTTCTACGAGCAGTACTTC. As protein: CASSPPGQSFYEQYF.

The chain links TRBV4-3 to TRBJ1-4; weak D call: TRBD1 (5 bases). The germline V gene encodes CDR1 LGHNA and CDR2 YSLEER. The ends were cut back, 4 bases at V and 8 bases at J, with 17 bases in the middle. This CDR3 has 15 amino acids. The CDR3 is CASSPLPGGSEKLFF. For the CDR3, the DNA is TGCGCCAGCAGCCCTCTCCCGGGGGGAAGCGAAAAACTGTTTTTT.

The V gene is TRBV4-3, the J gene TRBJ1-4; tentatively, D is TRBD1 (5 bases). Trimming left V 4 bases short and J 8 bases short, with 17 bases between. The germline gives CDR1 LGHNA, CDR2 YSLEER. The length of the CDR3 is 15 residues. CDR3 in amino acids: CASSLRDHRGEKLFF. Written as DNA, the CDR3 is TGCGCCAGCAGCCTCCGGGACCATCGGGGGGAAAAACTGTTTTTT.

This clonotype was detected a few times. V is TRBV2 and J is TRBJ2-7; 8 positions agree with TRBD1. The junction had 4 bases not matched to a gene; V was cut back by 6 bases and J by 6 bases. The CDR3 runs 12 residues. Germline assignment: CDR1 SNHLY and CDR2 FYNNEI. The CDR3, as DNA: TGTGCCAGCAGAAGGGACAGGAGCGAGCAGTACTTC. Protein sequence: CASRRDRSEQYF.

As to this clonotype: A junction end diverges from the germline sequence, so it may reflect a read error. This rearrangement joins TRBV7-2 to TRBJ2-3; 10 bases are shared with TRBD2. The CDR3 sequence is 17 residues long. Looked up from germline, CDR1 is SGHTA and CDR2 is FQGNSA. In nucleotides, the CDR3 is TGTGCCAGCAACTTAGCGGCTAGCGGGAGAAGGTCAGATACGCAGTATTTT. Protein sequence: CASNLAASGRRSDTQYF.

Comment on this clonotype: A much larger clonotype is one base distant, so this may be a read error. This chain links TRBV13 with TRBJ2-4; D gene unclear. The DNA end is more similar to TRBJ2-7, so the J call may be wrong. In germline, CDR1 is PRHDT, CDR2 FYEKMQ (reference sequence). This CDR3 region has 15 residues. CDR3 DNA: TGTGCCGGCAGCTTAGGCCTTAGATCCGCGGACGAGCAGTACTTC. Translated: CAGSLGLRSADEQYF.

The chain recombines TRBV9 with TRBJ2-7; no reliable D call. This CDR3 has 15 amino acids. Germline V gives CDR1 SGDLS, CDR2 YYNGEE. Trimming stripped 0 bases from V and 6 bases from J, with 16 bases between. The DNA for the CDR3 is TGTGCCAGCAGCGTAGGGACGGGTCCAAAGTTCGAGCAGTACTTC. Protein: CASSVGTGPKFEQYF.

This clonotype has ten or more counts. CDR3 residues: CASSLDPSNTEAFF. The CDR3 region has the DNA TGTGCCAGCAGCTTAGACCCCAGCAACACTGAAGCTTTCTTT. The genes are TRBV11-3 and TRBJ1-1; no firm D call. The CDR3 loop spans 14 amino acids. Germline V lookup: CDR1 SGHNT, CDR2 YENEEA. V was pared by 0 bases and J by 2 bases, with 7 bases between.

This chain joins TRBV4-3 and TRBJ1-1; D gene ambiguous. V dropped 2 bases and J dropped 0 bases, with 7 bases sitting between them. CDR1 and CDR2 from the germline V gene are LGHNA and YSLEER. The CDR3 consists of 14 residues. CDR3 in amino acids: CASSQNPMNTEAFF. CDR3 DNA: TGCGCCAGCAGCCAAAACCCCATGAACACTGAAGCTTTCTTT.

This clonotype was detected ten times or more. The chain has TRBV29-1 and TRBJ2-5, with D perhaps matching TRBD1 (5 bases). CDR1 is SQVTM, CDR2 ANQGSEA, per germline. The CDR3 runs to 14 residues. V was clipped by 2 bases and J by 5 bases, with 15 bases between them. The CDR3 nucleotides are TGCAGCGTTGAACCCTTCCAGGGCGGTGAGACCCAGTACTTC. It is translated as CSVEPFQGGETQYF.

In this sample, this clonotype turned up many times. The chain links TRBV6-1 to TRBJ2-5; D remains ambiguous. V was shortened by 6 bases and J by 1 base, with 3 bases between the two germline ends. Per the germline V gene, CDR1 is MNHNS and CDR2 is SASEGT. The CDR3 loop spans 11 amino acids. This CDR3 is CASRSQETQYF. DNA of the CDR3: TGTGCCAGCAGGTCCCAAGAGACCCAGTACTTC.

This clonotype was counted between two and nine times. V usage is TRBV7-3 and J usage is TRBJ2-3; TRBD2 aligns across 12 bases. V was pared by 4 bases and J by 4 bases, with 6 bases of the junction left unmatched. The CDR3 runs to 16 residues. Germline assignment: CDR1 SGHTA and CDR2 FQGTGA. This CDR3 reads CASSSGLAGLSDTQYF. The CDR3 DNA reads TGTGCCAGCAGCTCTGGACTAGCGGGATTATCAGATACGCAGTATTTT.